The 26 T cell receptor beta chains below were found in one sample sequenced in a study of identical twins. From the 5' RACE reads, TCRdb called clonotypes with MiXCR, one entry per CDR3 protein. The table shows fewer than 900,000 distinct CDR3 sequences, with 21% occurring only once. The same specimen was also included in a second study, on T cells expressing NK-cell markers.

Sequenced input: PBMCs. Receptors were obtained from a young woman in good health.

This chain connects TRBV10-3 to TRBJ2-7; 10 nucleotides agree with TRBD1. Trimming at V came to 6 bases and at J to 5 bases, leaving 7 bases not matched to a gene. There are 14 residues in the CDR3. CDR1 is ENHRY, CDR2 SYGVKD, per germline. Written as DNA, the CDR3 is TGTGCCATCAGAGCCGGGACAGGGGTCCACGAGCAGTACTTC. Amino acid sequence: CAIRAGTGVHEQYF.

V gene TRBV9 combines with J gene TRBJ2-5; D tentatively fits TRBD1 or TRBD2 (5 bases each). Trimming left V 0 bases short and J 1 base short, with 7 bases between. Looked up from germline, CDR1 is SGDLS and CDR2 is YYNGEE. This CDR3 spans 14 amino acids. The CDR3 region has the DNA TGTGCCAGCAGCGTAGCAGGGACCCAAGAGACCCAGTACTTC. Amino acids: CASSVAGTQETQYF.

The chain couples TRBV20-1 to TRBJ1-2; a weak D match, TRBD1 (5 bases). Trimming stripped 1 base from V and 13 bases from J, with 25 bases between. Germline V gene lookup returns CDR1 DFQATT and CDR2 SNEGSKA (reference sequence). This CDR3 region has 15 residues. In DNA form, the CDR3 reads TGCAGTGCTAGAGCCGCCCGGACCAGGGCCCGAGGTTTCACCTTC. Its translation: CSARAARTRARGFTF.

The rearrangement links TRBV12-3 or TRBV12-4 to TRBJ1-5; 9 bases are a match to TRBD1. J lost 4 bases, V lost 8 bases, and 3 bases had no gene match. The CDR3 length is 13 residues. The CDR3: CASQGQGNQPQHF. The DNA of the CDR3 is TGTGCCAGCCAAGGACAGGGGAATCAGCCCCAGCATTTT.

This clonotype has more than one count but fewer than ten. V usage is TRBV3-1 and J usage is TRBJ2-5; TRBD2 matches 11 bases. The germline V gene has CDR1 LGHDT and CDR2 YNNKEL (reference sequence). CDR3 size: 15 residues. V trimming: 6 bases; J trimming: 1 base; junction bases outside the gene matches: 4. CDR3 DNA: TGTGCCAGCAGACTTAGCGGGGGGGCCCAAGAGACCCAGTACTTC. Amino acids: CASRLSGGAQETQYF.

The chain links TRBV12-5 to TRBJ2-3; tentatively, D is TRBD1 (5 bases). This CDR3 is 18 amino acids long. Germline V gene data show CDR1 as LGHNT and CDR2 as FRNRAP. V lost 4 bases and J 1 base, leaving 21 bases between the germline ends. The CDR3 protein is CASGSIPDGHRGTDTQYF. DNA for the CDR3: TGTGCTAGTGGTTCTATCCCCGATGGACACCGTGGCACAGATACGCAGTATTTT.

The chain couples TRBV7-9 to TRBJ2-3; weak D call: TRBD1 (6 bases). The germline CDR1 and CDR2 sequences are SEHNR and FQNEAQ (reference sequence). This CDR3 has 15 amino acids. Trimming left V 3 bases short and J 2 bases short, with 12 bases between. The CDR3 coding sequence is TGTGCCAGCAGCTTTGGCAGGGGTGACACAGATACGCAGTATTTT. Translating it yields CASSFGRGDTDTQYF.

The chain couples TRBV30 to TRBJ2-7; D possibly corresponds to TRBD2 (6 bases). The germline CDR1 and CDR2 sequences are GTSNPN and SVGIG (reference sequence). This CDR3 comprises 15 residues. V was cut by 0 bases and J by 4 bases, with 16 bases left in between. CDR3 sequence: CAWSVPGGTLYEQYF. DNA of the CDR3: TGTGCCTGGAGTGTACCTGGGGGGACCCTATACGAGCAGTACTTC.

V gene TRBV20-1 combines with J gene TRBJ2-1; 10 bases align to TRBD2. The germline gives CDR1 DFQATT, CDR2 SNEGSKA (reference sequence). The CDR3 runs 15 residues. With 2 bases clipped from V and 4 bases from J, the junction kept 5 bases outside the gene matches. The DNA of the CDR3 is TGCAGTGCTAGATCGGGACTAGCGTGGTACAATGAGCAGTTCTTC. It yields the protein CSARSGLAWYNEQFF.

This clonotype has more than one count but fewer than ten. The chain couples TRBV29-1 to TRBJ2-6, with D perhaps matching TRBD1 (6 bases). The CDR3 totals 12 residues. Trimming took off 6 bases at V and 8 bases at J, with 11 bases between the two ends. CDR1 and CDR2 from the germline V gene are SQVTM and ANQGSEA. CDR3 nucleotides: TGCAGCGTGGAACAGGGTACCAACGTCCTGACTTTC. Protein product: CSVEQGTNVLTF. Together with reference TRBV29-1 and TRBJ2-6, the CDR3 gives the full variable domain: SAVISQKPSRDICQRGTSLTIQCQVDSQVTMMFWYRQQPGQSLTLIATANQGSEATYESGFVIDKFPISRPNLTFSTLTVSNMSPEDSSIYLCSVEQGTNVLTFGAGSRLTVL.

This clonotype was found a few times. The chain uses TRBV10-3 and TRBJ2-5, with D possibly matching TRBD1 (5 bases). Trimming removed 6 bases from V and 4 bases from J, with 6 bases in between. The CDR3 extends over 11 amino acids. Germline V gene lookup returns CDR1 ENHRY and CDR2 SYGVKD. The CDR3 nucleotides are TGTGCCATCAGAGGGGCAGAGACCCAGTACTTC. It codes for CAIRGAETQYF.

This clonotype was detected a few times. CDR3 in DNA: TGCAGTGCTACAGGCGGGATGTACAATGAGCAGTTCTTC. It encodes CSATGGMYNEQFF. The rearrangement uses TRBV20-1 and TRBJ2-1; a weak D match, TRBD2 (6 bases). The CDR3 loop spans 13 amino acids. Germline CDR1 and CDR2: DFQATT and SNEGSKA (reference sequence). V was shortened by 4 bases and J by 4 bases, with 11 bases between the two germline ends.

The gene calls are TRBV6-5 and TRBJ1-1, with D hard to call. The V gene's germline CDR1 is MNHEY and CDR2 SVGAGI. CDR3 length: 14 amino acids. V lost 0 bases and J lost 4, with 9 bases in between. The CDR3 here is CASSYSRSGTEAFF. As DNA, the CDR3 is TGTGCCAGCAGTTACTCGAGGTCTGGCACTGAAGCTTTCTTT.

The V gene is TRBV11-2, the J gene TRBJ2-3, with 13 bases that match TRBD2. Germline CDR1 is SGHAT and CDR2 is FQNNGV. CDR3 length: 16 amino acids. V lost 0 bases, J lost 4 bases, and 1 base stayed unmatched. The chain's CDR3 is CASSLELAGGSDTQYF. DNA of the CDR3: TGTGCCAGCAGCTTAGAACTAGCGGGAGGGTCAGATACGCAGTATTTT. Together with reference TRBV11-2 and TRBJ2-3, the CDR3 gives the full variable domain: EAGVAQSPRYKIIEKRQSVAFWCNPISGHATLYWYQQILGQGPKLLIQFQNNGVVDDSQLPKDRFSAERLKGVDSTLKIQPAKLEDSAVYLCASSLELAGGSDTQYFGPGTRLTVL.

CDR3 nucleotides: TGTGCCAGCAGTGACGGATCGTGGGAGTTCTTC. Its translation: CASSDGSWEFF. The rearrangement links TRBV6-5 to TRBJ2-1; D gene unclear. The CDR3 sequence is 11 residues long. V lost 5 bases and J lost 14, with 13 bases in between. In germline, CDR1 is MNHEY, CDR2 SVGAGI.

In this sample, this clonotype turned up a few times. J is TRBJ2-3 and V is TRBV9; D might be TRBD2 (6 bases). The CDR3 totals 15 residues. CDR1 and CDR2 from the germline V gene are SGDLS and YYNGEE. Trimming shortened V by 0 bases and J by 3 bases, and 11 bases separated the two germline ends. CDR3 amino acids: CASSVEDGGTDTQYF. CDR3 coding DNA: TGTGCCAGCAGCGTAGAGGATGGAGGGACAGATACGCAGTATTTT.

The rearrangement uses TRBV2 and TRBJ2-2; TRBD2 aligns across 7 bases. The CDR3 runs to 14 residues. With V trimmed by 5 bases and J by 2 bases, 2 bases remained unmatched. Germline CDR1 is SNHLY and CDR2 is FYNNEI. CDR3 nucleotides: TGTGCCAGCAGTAGCGGGGTCAACACCGGGGAGCTGTTTTTT. It translates to CASSSGVNTGELFF.

The chain carries TRBV6-5 and TRBJ2-5; a possible D gene is TRBD1 (6 bases). Deletions cut 8 bases from V and 5 bases from J, with 12 bases between. The CDR3 covers 12 residues. Germline CDR1 MNHEY, CDR2 SVGAGI. DNA of the CDR3: TGTGCCAGCGGGGGCTTGTTGGAGACCCAGTACTTC. Its protein is CASGGLLETQYF.

V and J are TRBV25-1 and TRBJ2-7, with a weak D call TRBD2 (5 bases). With 5 bases removed from V and 6 bases from J, the gap between germline ends came to 17 bases. The CDR3 is 14 residues long. Germline V gives CDR1 MGHDK, CDR2 SYGVNS. The CDR3 loop is CASSTEGPIREQYF. In DNA, the CDR3 is TGTGCCAGCAGTACCGAGGGCCCAATCCGCGAGCAGTACTTC.

J is TRBJ2-1 and V is TRBV7-2; no definite D call. The ends were cut back, 0 bases at V and 6 bases at J, with 9 bases in the middle. From germline, CDR1 is SGHTA and CDR2 FQGNSA. This CDR3 is 14 amino acids long. The CDR3: CASSLADTGNEQFF. CDR3 nucleotides: TGTGCCAGCAGCTTAGCCGACACTGGCAATGAGCAGTTCTTC.

By its share, this clonotype is medium-sized. The genes are TRBV7-2 and TRBJ2-1; TRBD2 agrees at 11 bases. This CDR3 region has 15 residues. In germline, CDR1 is SGHTA, CDR2 FQGNSA. The V and J ends lost 4 bases and 6 bases, in that order; junction bases with no gene match: 5. The CDR3 protein is CASSSLAGGSNEQFF. The CDR3 nucleotides are TGTGCCAGCAGCTCCCTAGCGGGAGGTTCCAATGAGCAGTTCTTC.

This clonotype turned up a few times. The chain uses TRBV20-1 and TRBJ1-2; 9 bases map to TRBD1. Trimming at V came to 6 bases and at J to 7 bases, leaving 9 bases not matched to a gene. Per germline, CDR1 DFQATT and CDR2 SNEGSKA (reference sequence). The CDR3 extends over 13 amino acids. Here the CDR3 reads CSAYTGGLAGYTF. DNA for the CDR3: TGCAGTGCCTATACAGGGGGCCTTGCTGGCTACACCTTC.

V and J are TRBV20-1 and TRBJ2-3; D is possibly TRBD2 (6 bases). V shed 6 bases and J shed 2 bases, with 15 bases lying between them. Germline loops: CDR1 DFQATT, CDR2 SNEGSKA (reference sequence). CDR3 length: 14 amino acids. The CDR3 region has the DNA TGCAGTGCGGAATCGGGACTCGACACAGATACGCAGTATTTT. Translated: CSAESGLDTDTQYF.

This clonotype was counted only a few times. V gene TRBV15 combines with J gene TRBJ2-3, with D unresolved. The V gene lost 0 bases and the J gene lost 10 bases, with 14 bases spanning the gap. This CDR3 comprises 14 residues. CDR1 is LNHNV, CDR2 YYDKDF, per germline (reference sequence). CDR3 DNA sequence: TGTGCCACCAGCAGAGATCGGAGACCCCCAGCGCAGTATTTT. Protein sequence: CATSRDRRPPAQYF.

This clonotype is a singleton in its sample. The rearrangement links TRBV11-2 to TRBJ2-1; TRBD2 matches at 13 bases. This CDR3 region has 18 residues. Trimming at V came to 4 bases and at J to 0 bases, leaving 6 bases not matched to a gene. Germline values: CDR1 SGHAT, CDR2 FQNNGV. In nucleotides, the CDR3 is TGTGCCAGCAGCTCCGGACTAGCGGGAGCCAACTCCTACAATGAGCAGTTCTTC. Translation: CASSSGLAGANSYNEQFF.

The rearrangement links TRBV5-1 to TRBJ1-1; D gene unclear. V was shortened by 5 bases and J by 1 base, with 15 bases between the two germline ends. The CDR3 is made up of 15 amino acids. The germline V gene has CDR1 SGHRS and CDR2 YFSETQ. CDR3 sequence reads: CASSAPGQPNTEAFF. The CDR3 DNA reads TGCGCCAGCAGTGCTCCTGGCCAGCCGAACACTGAAGCTTTCTTT.